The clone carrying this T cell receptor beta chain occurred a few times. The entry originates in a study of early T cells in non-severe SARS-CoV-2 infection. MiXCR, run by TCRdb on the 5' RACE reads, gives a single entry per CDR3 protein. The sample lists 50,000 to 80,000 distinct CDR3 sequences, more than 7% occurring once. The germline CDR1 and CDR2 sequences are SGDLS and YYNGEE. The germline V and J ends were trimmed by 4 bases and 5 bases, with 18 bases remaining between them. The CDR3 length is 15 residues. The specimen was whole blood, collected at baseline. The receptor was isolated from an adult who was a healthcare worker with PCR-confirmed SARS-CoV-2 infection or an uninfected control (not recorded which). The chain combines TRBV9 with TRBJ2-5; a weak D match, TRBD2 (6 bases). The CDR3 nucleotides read TGTGCCAGCAGCCCGGAGGGGTTTGGTGTGGAGACCCAGTACTTC. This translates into CASSPEGFGVETQYF.